This T cell receptor beta chain was retrieved from a study of T-cell reconstitution after alpha-beta-depleted transplantation in children. For TCRbeta, the library was prepared with unique molecular identifiers. TCRdb reprocessed the PCR reads with MiXCR, giving one entry per CDR3 protein. Of almost 400,000 distinct CDR3 sequences in the sample, roughly 22% are singletons; the top ten hold 3.5% to 4%. Germline V gene lookup returns CDR1 SQVTM and CDR2 ANQGSEA. The CDR3 is 15 amino acids. Trimming took off 0 bases at V and 3 bases at J, with 15 bases between the two ends. The input for sequencing was PBMCs from the stem cell graft donor, taken from the stem cell graft. This sequence originates from a human donor who donated a stem cell graft to a child with acute myeloid leukemia. The V gene is TRBV29-1, the J gene TRBJ2-7, with TRBD1 as a possible D gene (6 bases). The CDR3 nucleotides are TGCAGCGTTGAAGAAGACAGGTCGCGAGACTACGAGCAGTACTTC. Translation: CSVEEDRSRDYEQYF.